Listed here are 19 T cell receptor beta chains from one sample, sequenced in a study of OX40 agonist ivuxolimab in advanced cancers. Generated by immunoSEQ multiplex PCR, the TCRdb table keeps only in-frame clones and is missing some. The top ten clones hold roughly 8% of a sample with tens of thousands of clones, around nine tenths of them seen once. The source was CD4+ or CD8+ T cells sorted from blood, collected in a trial of the OX40 agonist ivuxolimab. These receptors originate from an adult with an advanced solid tumor such as melanoma, head and neck, liver or kidney cancer.

The V gene is TRBV19, the J gene TRBJ1-1; D remains unclear. V was shortened by 10 bases and J by 3 bases, with 15 bases between the two germline ends. Germline loops: CDR1 LNHDA, CDR2 SQIVND (reference sequence). This CDR3 contains 13 residues. The CDR3 loop reads CATTWSPDTEAFF. The CDR3 region has the DNA TGTGCCACCACCTGGTCCCCGGACACTGAAGCTTTCTTT.

The chain employs TRBV29-1 and TRBJ1-1; D may be TRBD1 (5 bases). V shed 5 bases and J shed 0 bases, with 10 bases lying between them. Germline V gene lookup returns CDR1 SQVTM and CDR2 ANQGSEA. This CDR3 is built from 13 residues. CDR3 coding DNA: TGCAGCGTTACGACAGAACTGAACACTGAAGCTTTCTTT. This encodes CSVTTELNTEAFF.

V and J are TRBV4-2 and TRBJ2-1, with 15 bases identical to TRBD2. Germline loops: CDR1 LGHNA, CDR2 YNFKEQ. J was trimmed by 10 bases and V by 4 bases; bases with no gene match: 5. CDR3 size: 15 residues. CDR3 nucleotide sequence: TGTGCCAGCAGCCGAGGACTAGCGGGAGGGCCAGAGCAGTTCTTC. Translating it yields CASSRGLAGGPEQFF.

This rearrangement joins TRBV6-5 to TRBJ1-5; D call uncertain. This CDR3 region has 14 residues. Germline-derived CDR1 and CDR2 are MNHEY and SVGAGI. The V end was cut by 4 bases, the J end by 2 bases, with 9 bases between. The CDR3 loop reads CASSSDRGNQPQHF. The CDR3 DNA is TGTGCCAGCAGTTCTGATCGGGGCAATCAGCCCCAGCATTTT.

This chain links TRBV21-1 with TRBJ1-1. TRBV21-1 is deemed a pseudogene. CDR3 length: 16 residues. Written as DNA, the CDR3 is TGTGCCAGCAGCAAGGGGCCTGGCGGGAGGAACACTGAAGCTTTCTTT. Translating it yields CASSKGPGGRNTEAFF.

CDR3 residues: CASSVVAGGTGELFF. The CDR3, as DNA: TGTGCCAGCAGCGTAGTTGCGGGGGGGACCGGGGAGCTGTTTTTT. J is TRBJ2-2 and V is TRBV9; 9 bases are shared with TRBD2. The V gene's germline CDR1 is SGDLS and CDR2 YYNGEE. The CDR3 has 15 amino acids. V was pared by 0 bases and J by 5 bases, with 2 bases of the junction left unmatched.

This clone has more than one count but fewer than ten. The chain employs TRBV7-9 and TRBJ1-1; tentative D call: TRBD1 (6 bases). CDR3 length: 14 residues. V lost 1 base to trimming and J lost 7 bases, with 13 bases between them. The germline V gene has CDR1 SEHNR and CDR2 FQNEAQ (reference sequence). CDR3 nucleotides: TGTGCCAGCAGCTTAGAGGGGGGAAAGAGTGAAGCTTTCTTT. Translation gives CASSLEGGKSEAFF.

CDR3 region: CSVAGTVEQNTEAFF. The DNA of the CDR3 is TGCAGCGTTGCGGGAACGGTCGAGCAGAACACTGAAGCTTTCTTT. The V and J genes are TRBV29-1 and TRBJ1-1; no definite D call. V was shortened by 4 bases and J by 1 base, with 16 bases between the two germline ends. The CDR3 spans 15 residues. Per the germline V gene, CDR1 is SQVTM and CDR2 is ANQGSEA.

The rearrangement links TRBV2 to TRBJ1-1; D is unclear. The V gene's germline CDR1 is SNHLY and CDR2 FYNNEI. The germline V and J ends were trimmed by 6 bases and 0 bases, with 8 bases remaining between them. The CDR3 covers 13 residues. CDR3 protein: CASSASMNTEAFF. CDR3 bases: TGTGCCAGCAGCGCATCTATGAACACTGAAGCTTTCTTT.

The V gene is TRBV28, the J gene TRBJ1-1; D not certain. CDR3 length: 14 residues. Germline V CDR1 and CDR2: MDHEN, SYDVKM. V was trimmed by 6 bases and J by 9 bases, leaving 20 bases between them. CDR3 in amino acids: CASSRSGVHDQAFF. CDR3 bases: TGTGCCAGCAGCCGCTCCGGGGTGCATGATCAAGCTTTCTTT.

The chain has TRBV7-6 and TRBJ2-5, with 7 bases lining up with TRBD2. The CDR3 sequence is 13 residues long. In germline, CDR1 is SGHVS, CDR2 FNYEAQ. V was clipped by 5 bases and J by 4 bases; unmatched bases: 4. Written as DNA, the CDR3 is TGTGCCAGCAGCCCCGGGGGGTCAGAGACCCAGTACTTC. Its translation is CASSPGGSETQYF.

This chain connects TRBV2 to TRBJ2-1; D gene ambiguous. Trimming cost V 6 bases and J 9 bases, with 12 bases left between them. This CDR3 has 12 residues. CDR1 is SNHLY, CDR2 FYNNEI, per germline. Here the CDR3 DNA reads TGTGCCAGCAGGGCTAGTTACGGTGAGCAGTTCTTC. Translation gives CASRASYGEQFF.

The gene calls are TRBV7-6 and TRBJ1-4; D may be TRBD1 (5 bases). The CDR3 is made up of 14 amino acids. CDR1 and CDR2 (germline): SGHVS, FNYEAQ. V was cut by 5 bases and J by 8 bases, with 15 bases left in between. DNA of the CDR3: TGTGCCAGCAGCCCCAGCCAGGGACTGGAAAAACTGTTTTTT. Amino acids: CASSPSQGLEKLFF.

The chain employs TRBV6-1 and TRBJ1-1; no reliable D call. CDR3 length: 15 amino acids. Trimming cost V 2 bases and J 4 bases, with 14 bases left between them. Per germline, CDR1 MNHNS and CDR2 SASEGT. The CDR3 DNA follows: TGTGCCAGCAGTGAAATTGGCGGACGGGGCACTGAAGCTTTCTTT. This gives the protein CASSEIGGRGTEAFF.

With regard to this clone: The junction shows a germline mismatch at one end, possibly a read error. Other DNA sequences from this sample encode an identical CDR3 as well. The chain couples TRBV19 to TRBJ2-2, with TRBD2 matching over 8 bases. This CDR3 spans 17 amino acids. The germline V gene encodes CDR1 LNHDA and CDR2 SQIVND (reference sequence). DNA of the CDR3: TGTGCCAGTAGTATGAAGGGACTAGTATTCTTTACCGGAGAGCTGTTTTTT. Protein product: CASSMKGLVFFTGELFF.

This chain uses TRBV6-5 with TRBJ2-7; the D is unclear. CDR3 size: 15 residues. Germline CDR1 reads MNHEY; CDR2 reads SVGAGI. The germline V and J ends were trimmed by 4 bases and 2 bases, with 15 bases remaining between them. CDR3 loop: CASSFSPERTYEQYF. CDR3 DNA sequence: TGTGCCAGCAGTTTTTCCCCCGAGCGAACCTACGAGCAGTACTTC.

This clone was observed a handful of times. The V and J genes are TRBV6-5 and TRBJ2-5, with 9 bases that match TRBD1. The J segment lost 4 bases and the V segment lost 4 bases, leaving 4 bases of the junction unmatched. This CDR3 has 14 residues. Looked up from germline, CDR1 is MNHEY and CDR2 is SVGAGI. The chain's CDR3 is CASSFNRGRETQYF. The CDR3 bases are TGTGCCAGCAGTTTTAACAGGGGGCGAGAGACCCAGTACTTC.

The rearrangement links TRBV6-1 to TRBJ2-7; 12 nucleotides line up with TRBD2. Trimming at V came to 7 bases and at J to 12 bases, leaving 10 bases not matched to a gene. Germline-derived CDR1 and CDR2 are MNHNS and SASEGT. The CDR3 contains 13 residues. Here the CDR3 reads CASIPLTSGSWYF. CDR3 nucleotides: TGTGCCAGCATACCATTGACTAGCGGGAGTTGGTACTTC.

The V call is TRBV10-3, the J call TRBJ1-1; perhaps TRBD1 as D (6 bases). Trimming shortened V by 8 bases and J by 1 base, and 20 bases separated the two germline ends. This CDR3 is built from 16 residues. The V gene's germline CDR1 is ENHRY and CDR2 SYGVKD. CDR3 sequence (DNA): TGTGCCATCTCACAGGGATTAAGGGTTGGGAACACTGAAGCTTTCTTT. As protein: CAISQGLRVGNTEAFF.